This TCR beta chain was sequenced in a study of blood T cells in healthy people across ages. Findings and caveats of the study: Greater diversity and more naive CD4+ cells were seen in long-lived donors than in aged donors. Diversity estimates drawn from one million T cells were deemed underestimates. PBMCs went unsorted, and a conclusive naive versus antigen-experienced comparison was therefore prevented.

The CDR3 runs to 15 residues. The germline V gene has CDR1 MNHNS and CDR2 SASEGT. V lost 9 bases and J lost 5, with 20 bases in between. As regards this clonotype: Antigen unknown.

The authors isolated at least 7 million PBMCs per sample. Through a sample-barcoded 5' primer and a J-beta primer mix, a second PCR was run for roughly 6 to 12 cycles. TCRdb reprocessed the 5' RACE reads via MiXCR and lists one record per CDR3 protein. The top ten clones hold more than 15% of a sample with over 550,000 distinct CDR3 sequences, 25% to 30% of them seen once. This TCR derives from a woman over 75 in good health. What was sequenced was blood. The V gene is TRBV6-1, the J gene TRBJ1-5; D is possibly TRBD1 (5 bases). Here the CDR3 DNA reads TGTGCCAGTTACCCCAGGGATCGGCAGCATCAGCCCCAGCATTTT. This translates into CASYPRDRQHQPQHF.